This TCR beta chain was sequenced for a study of blood T cells in healthy people across ages. For the second PCR, which ran for roughly 7 to 11 cycles, a sample-barcoded 5' primer and a J-beta primer mix were used. All cDNA molecules were each tagged by a template-switch adaptor with 12 random nucleotides. One entry per CDR3 protein results from TCRdb running MiXCR on the 5' RACE reads. The sample holds fewer than 650,000 distinct CDR3 sequences, around 27% seen once. This clonotype has just a few counts. In germline, CDR1 is KGHDR, CDR2 SFDVKD. The CDR3 covers 14 residues. The junction had 1 base not matched to a gene; V was cut back by 4 bases and J by 5 bases. The same data also went into a second study, on T cells of mothers and their children. From that second work: All extracted RNA went into cDNA synthesis, about 1.4 ug per 15 ul. Random nucleotides (2-4) and sample barcodes were added by the M1S primer used in the second PCR. Roughly 2.8 million TCR beta reads per child versus over 8.5 million per mother.

The chain uses TRBV24-1 and TRBJ2-2; 9 nucleotides align to TRBD1. Sequencing was performed on blood. The TCR comes from a boy under 10 years old in good health. DNA for the CDR3: TGTGCCACCAGTGAACAGGGGGCAACCGGGGAGCTGTTTTTT. Its protein product is CATSEQGATGELFF.